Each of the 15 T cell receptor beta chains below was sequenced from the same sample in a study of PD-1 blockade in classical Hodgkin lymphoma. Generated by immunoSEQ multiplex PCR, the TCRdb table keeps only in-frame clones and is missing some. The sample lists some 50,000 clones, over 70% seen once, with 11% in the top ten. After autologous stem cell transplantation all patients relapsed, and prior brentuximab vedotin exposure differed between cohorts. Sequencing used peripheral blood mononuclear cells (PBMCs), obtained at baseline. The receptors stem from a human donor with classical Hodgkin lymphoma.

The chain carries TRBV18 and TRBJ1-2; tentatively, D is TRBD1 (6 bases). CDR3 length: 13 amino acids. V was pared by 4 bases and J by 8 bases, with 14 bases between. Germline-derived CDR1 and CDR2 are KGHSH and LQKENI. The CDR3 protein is CASSQQGSLGYTF. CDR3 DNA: TGTGCCAGCTCACAACAGGGATCTCTAGGCTACACCTTC.

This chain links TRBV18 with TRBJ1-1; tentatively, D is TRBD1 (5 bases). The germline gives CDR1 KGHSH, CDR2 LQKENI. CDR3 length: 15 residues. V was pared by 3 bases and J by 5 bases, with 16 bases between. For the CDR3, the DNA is TGTGCCAGCTCACCCGACGACGGGACGCGGACTGAAGCTTTCTTT. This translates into CASSPDDGTRTEAFF.

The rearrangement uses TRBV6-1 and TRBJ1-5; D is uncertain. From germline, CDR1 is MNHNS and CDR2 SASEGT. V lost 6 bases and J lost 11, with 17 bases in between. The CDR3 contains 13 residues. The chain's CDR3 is CASSSQPAGAQHF. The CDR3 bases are TGTGCCAGCAGCAGTCAGCCAGCAGGAGCCCAGCATTTT.

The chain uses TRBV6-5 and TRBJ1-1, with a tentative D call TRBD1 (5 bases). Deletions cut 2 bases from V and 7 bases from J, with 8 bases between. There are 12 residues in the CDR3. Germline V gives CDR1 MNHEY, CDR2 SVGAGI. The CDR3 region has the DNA TGTGCCAGCAGTTACCTAGGGGATGAAGCTTTCTTT. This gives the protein CASSYLGDEAFF.

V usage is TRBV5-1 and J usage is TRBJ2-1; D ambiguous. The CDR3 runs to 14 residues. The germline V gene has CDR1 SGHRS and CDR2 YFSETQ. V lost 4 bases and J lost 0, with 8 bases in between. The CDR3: CASSPSYSYNEQFF. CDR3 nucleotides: TGCGCCAGCAGCCCGAGCTACTCCTACAATGAGCAGTTCTTC.

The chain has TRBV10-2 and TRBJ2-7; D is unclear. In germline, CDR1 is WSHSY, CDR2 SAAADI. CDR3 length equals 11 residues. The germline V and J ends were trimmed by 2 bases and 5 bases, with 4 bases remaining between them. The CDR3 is CASSERNEQYF. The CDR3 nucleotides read TGCGCCAGCAGTGAGAGGAACGAGCAGTACTTC.

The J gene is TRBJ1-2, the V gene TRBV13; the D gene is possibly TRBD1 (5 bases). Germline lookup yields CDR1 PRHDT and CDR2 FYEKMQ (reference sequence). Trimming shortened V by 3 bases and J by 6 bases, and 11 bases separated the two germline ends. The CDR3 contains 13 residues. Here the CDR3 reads CASSFRGADGYTF. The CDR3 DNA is TGTGCCAGCAGCTTTCGAGGGGCGGATGGCTACACCTTC.

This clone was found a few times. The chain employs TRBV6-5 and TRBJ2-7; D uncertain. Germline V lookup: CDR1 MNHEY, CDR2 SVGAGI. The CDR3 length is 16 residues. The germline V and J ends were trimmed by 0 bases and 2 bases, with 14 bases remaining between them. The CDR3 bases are TGTGCCAGCAGTTACTCGAGAAGGAGTAGAGCCTACGAGCAGTACTTC. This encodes CASSYSRRSRAYEQYF.

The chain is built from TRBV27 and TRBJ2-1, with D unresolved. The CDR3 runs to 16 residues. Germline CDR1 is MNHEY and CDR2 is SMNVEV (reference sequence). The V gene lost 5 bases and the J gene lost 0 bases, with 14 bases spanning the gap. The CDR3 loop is CASSGRAPSSYNEQFF. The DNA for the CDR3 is TGTGCCAGCAGTGGCCGGGCCCCGAGCTCCTACAATGAGCAGTTCTTC.

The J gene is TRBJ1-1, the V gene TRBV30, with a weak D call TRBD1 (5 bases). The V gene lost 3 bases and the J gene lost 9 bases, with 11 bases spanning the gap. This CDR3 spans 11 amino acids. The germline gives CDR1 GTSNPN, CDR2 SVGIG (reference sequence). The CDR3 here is CAWRQVPQAFF. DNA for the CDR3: TGTGCCTGGAGACAGGTTCCCCAAGCTTTCTTT.

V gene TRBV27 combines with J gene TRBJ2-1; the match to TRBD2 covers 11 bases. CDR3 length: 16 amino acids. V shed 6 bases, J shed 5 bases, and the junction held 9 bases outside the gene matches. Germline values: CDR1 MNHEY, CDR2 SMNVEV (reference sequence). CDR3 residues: CASSLGTSGFDNEQFF. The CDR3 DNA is TGTGCCAGCAGCCTGGGGACTAGCGGATTTGACAATGAGCAGTTCTTC.

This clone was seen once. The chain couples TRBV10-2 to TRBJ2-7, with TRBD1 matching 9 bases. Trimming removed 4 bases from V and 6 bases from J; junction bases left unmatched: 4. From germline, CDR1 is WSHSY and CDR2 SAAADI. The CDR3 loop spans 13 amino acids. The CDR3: CASSAGQGVEQYF. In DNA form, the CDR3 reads TGCGCCAGCAGTGCGGGACAGGGAGTCGAGCAGTACTTC.

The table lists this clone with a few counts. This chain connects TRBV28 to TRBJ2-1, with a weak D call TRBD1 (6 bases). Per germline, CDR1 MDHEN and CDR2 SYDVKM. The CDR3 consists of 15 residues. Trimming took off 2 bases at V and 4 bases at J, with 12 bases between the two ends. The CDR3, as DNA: TGTGCCAGCAGTTTAGAGTTACAGGGTTACAATGAGCAGTTCTTC. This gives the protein CASSLELQGYNEQFF.

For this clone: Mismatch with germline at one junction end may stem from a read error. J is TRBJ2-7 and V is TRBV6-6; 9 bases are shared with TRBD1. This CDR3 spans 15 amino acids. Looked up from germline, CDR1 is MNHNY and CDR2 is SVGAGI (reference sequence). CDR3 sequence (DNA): TGTGCCAGCAGTCACTCAGGACAGGGGACCTACGAGCAGTACTTC. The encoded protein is CASSHSGQGTYEQYF.

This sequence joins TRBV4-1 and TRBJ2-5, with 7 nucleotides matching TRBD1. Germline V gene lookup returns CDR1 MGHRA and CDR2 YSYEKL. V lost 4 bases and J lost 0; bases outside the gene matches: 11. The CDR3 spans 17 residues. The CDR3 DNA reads TGCGCCAGCAGCCCACCTTATGACAGGGCCTACCAAGAGACCCAGTACTTC. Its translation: CASSPPYDRAYQETQYF.